Below, one TCR beta chain is given with its context. The sample originates from a study of blood T cell repertoires in COVID-19. J gave up 8 bases and V 7 bases, and 6 bases lay outside the gene matches. The CDR3 spans 13 residues. CDR1 is MDHEN and CDR2 is SYDVKM in the germline V gene. Donors in Cohort 3 counted as recovered after two negative PCRs, clearance, or symptom resolution. The method was immunoSEQ multiplex PCR; TCRdb's version includes in-frame clones alone and lacks a portion of them. This sample has 150,000 to 170,000 clones; about 81% occur once, and the top ten carry more than 5.5%. The TCR comes from a man over 45 who had recovered from COVID-19. V and J are TRBV28 and TRBJ1-4; the match to TRBD1 covers 8 bases. The sample taken for sequencing was PBMCs or T cells enriched from blood (not recorded which). The chain's CDR3 is CASTGGAPEKLFF. The CDR3 DNA follows: TGTGCCAGCACAGGGGGCGCACCCGAAAAACTGTTTTTT.